Following are 10 T cell receptor beta chains from one sample sequenced in a study of T cell responses to AZD1222 COVID-19 vaccine. The method was immunoSEQ multiplex PCR; TCRdb's version includes in-frame clones alone and lacks a portion of them. The sample has 150,000 to 170,000 clones, more than 75% seen once. The sample in question was peripheral blood, obtained on day 0 of AZD1222 vaccination. These receptors all come from an adult in good health.

This clone was seen only once. This chain links TRBV7-3 with TRBJ1-1; perhaps TRBD1 as D (5 bases). V lost 1 base and J 4 bases, leaving 13 bases between the germline ends. The V gene's germline CDR1 is SGHTA and CDR2 FQGTGA. The CDR3 length is 15 residues. CDR3 sequence (DNA): TGTGCCAGCAGCTTAAGCGGGCCCAGGGTCACTGAAGCTTTCTTT. The encoded protein is CASSLSGPRVTEAFF.

The CDR3, as DNA: TGTGCCATCAGTCGCAGGGAAGAGACCCAGTACTTC. It translates to CAISRREETQYF. The chain is built from TRBV10-3 and TRBJ2-5, with D possibly TRBD1 on 5 matching bases. The CDR3 runs to 12 residues. V was trimmed by 5 bases and J by 3 bases, leaving 7 bases between them. The V gene's germline CDR1 is ENHRY and CDR2 SYGVKD.

This clone has just a few counts. The identical CDR3 is also encoded by other nucleotide sequences in the sample. This chain uses TRBV6-5 with TRBJ2-7; D call uncertain. The V end lost 6 bases, the J end lost 4 bases, and 7 bases lay between the germline ends. The CDR3 has 11 amino acids. Germline values: CDR1 MNHEY, CDR2 SVGAGI. The CDR3 DNA follows: TGTGCCAGCAGCAACACTTACGAGCAGTACTTC. Residues: CASSNTYEQYF.

The chain carries TRBV24-1 and TRBJ2-5; 7 nucleotides agree with TRBD2. From germline, CDR1 is KGHDR and CDR2 SFDVKD. CDR3 length: 14 residues. The V and J ends lost 5 bases and 3 bases, in that order; junction bases with no gene match: 5. CDR3 DNA sequence: TGTGCCACCAGTGGGCTAGCGGATAAAGAGACCCAGTACTTC. Encoded protein: CATSGLADKETQYF.

This clone has a single count. The chain has TRBV5-4 and TRBJ2-7; 7 bases fit TRBD1. Germline V CDR1 and CDR2: SGHNT, YYREEE (reference sequence). With 2 bases clipped from V and 3 bases from J, the junction kept 2 bases outside the gene matches. This CDR3 is 13 amino acids long. This CDR3 reads CASSFAGGYEQYF. CDR3 bases: TGTGCCAGCAGCTTCGCAGGGGGCTACGAGCAGTACTTC.

The rearrangement joins TRBV7-9 to TRBJ1-1; tentative D call: TRBD1 (5 bases). Trimming shortened V by 2 bases and J by 5 bases, and 24 bases separated the two germline ends. CDR3 length: 18 residues. The germline CDR1 and CDR2 sequences are SEHNR and FQNEAQ (reference sequence). The CDR3 bases are TGTGCCAGCAGCTTACGTGGTGGGCAGGGAGAGGTCAAAACTGAAGCTTTCTTT. It translates to CASSLRGGQGEVKTEAFF.

CDR3 residues: CASSRPSTEVWNEKLFF. The CDR3 coding sequence is TGTGCCAGCAGTAGGCCCTCGACGGAGGTTTGGAATGAAAAACTGTTTTTT. The V call is TRBV6-2 or TRBV6-3, the J call TRBJ1-4; D is ambiguous. Germline values: CDR1 MNHEY, CDR2 SVGEGT. This CDR3 comprises 17 residues. Trimming took 5 bases from V and 5 from J, leaving 21 bases between them.

This clone came up a few times. The DNA for the CDR3 is TGTGCCAGCAGTTTATCCCAAGAAGCTTTCTTT. This encodes CASSLSQEAFF. This sequence joins TRBV12-3 or TRBV12-4 and TRBJ1-1; D gene uncertain. The V end was cut by 2 bases, the J end by 8 bases, with 6 bases between. This CDR3 region has 11 residues.

The chain recombines TRBV2 with TRBJ1-1, with D maybe TRBD1 (6 bases). Looked up from germline, CDR1 is SNHLY and CDR2 is FYNNEI. Trimming shortened V by 3 bases and J by 5 bases, and 10 bases separated the two germline ends. This CDR3 region has 13 residues. CDR3 in DNA: TGTGCCAGCAGTGAGGCAGGGGAGACTGAAGCTTTCTTT. Translating gives CASSEAGETEAFF. Based on the CDR3 plus reference TRBV2 and TRBJ1-1, the full variable domain is EPEVTQTPSHQVTQMGQEVILRCVPISNHLYFYWYRQILGQKVEFLVSFYNNEISEKSEIFDDQFSVERPDGSNFTLKIRSTKLEDSAMYFCASSEAGETEAFFGQGTRLTVV.

V gene TRBV6-5 combines with J gene TRBJ1-1; D is unresolved. This CDR3 has 12 amino acids. Trimming left V 6 bases short and J 0 bases short, with 5 bases between. Germline loops: CDR1 MNHEY, CDR2 SVGAGI. The CDR3 here is CASRRVNTEAFF. Here the CDR3 DNA reads TGTGCCAGCAGGAGGGTGAACACTGAAGCTTTCTTT.